The sample holds one count of the clone carrying this T cell receptor (beta chain). CDR3 length: 18 residues. V lost 7 bases to trimming and J lost 5 bases; unmatched junction nucleotides: 18. Germline loops: CDR1 SGHTA, CDR2 FQGNSA. Clones were sequenced by immunoSEQ multiplex PCR, and TCRdb holds only the in-frame ones, with some missing. The sample has some 140,000 clones; 65% to 80% are singletons. This record comes from a study of blood T cell repertoires in COVID-19. The gene calls are TRBV7-2 and TRBJ2-3, with TRBD2 identical over 10 bases. Material: peripheral blood. This sequence originates from an elderly man with acute or convalescent COVID-19. The CDR3 bases are TGTGCCAGCAACCCTATACCCAGACCGGGACTAGCGTTAGATACGCAGTATTTT. Its protein is CASNPIPRPGLALDTQYF. Looking up the rest from reference TRBV7-2 and TRBJ2-3 gives the full variable domain: GAGVSQSPSNKVTEKGKDVELRCDPISGHTALYWYRQSLGQGLEFLIYFQGNSAPDKSGLPSDRFSAERTGGSVSTLTIQRTQQEDSAVYLCASNPIPRPGLALDTQYFGPGTRLTVL.